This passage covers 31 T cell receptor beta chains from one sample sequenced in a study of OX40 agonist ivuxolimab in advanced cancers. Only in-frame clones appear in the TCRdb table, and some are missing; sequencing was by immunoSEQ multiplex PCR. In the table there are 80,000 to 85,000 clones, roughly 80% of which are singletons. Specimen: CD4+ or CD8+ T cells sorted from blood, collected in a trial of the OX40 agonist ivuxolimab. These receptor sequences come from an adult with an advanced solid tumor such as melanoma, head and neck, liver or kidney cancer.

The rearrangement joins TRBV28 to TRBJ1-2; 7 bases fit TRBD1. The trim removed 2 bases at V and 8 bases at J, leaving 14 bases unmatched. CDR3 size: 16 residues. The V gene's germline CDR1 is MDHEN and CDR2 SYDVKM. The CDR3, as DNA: TGTGCCAGCAGTTTACCTATGTACAGGACAGGAAAAGGCTACACCTTC. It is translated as CASSLPMYRTGKGYTF.

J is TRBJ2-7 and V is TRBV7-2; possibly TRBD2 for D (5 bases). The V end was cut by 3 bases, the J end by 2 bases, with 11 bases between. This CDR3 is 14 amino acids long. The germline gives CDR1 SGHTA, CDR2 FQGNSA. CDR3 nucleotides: TGTGCCAGCAGCTTTGATCCGGGAACCTACGAGCAGTACTTC. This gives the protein CASSFDPGTYEQYF.

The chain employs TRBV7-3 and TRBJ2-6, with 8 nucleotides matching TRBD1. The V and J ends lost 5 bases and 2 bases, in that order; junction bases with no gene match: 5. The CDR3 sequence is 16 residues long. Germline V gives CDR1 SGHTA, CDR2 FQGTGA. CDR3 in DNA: TGTGCCAGCAGCGTTACAGGGGGAACTGGGGCCAACGTCCTGACTTTC. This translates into CASSVTGGTGANVLTF.

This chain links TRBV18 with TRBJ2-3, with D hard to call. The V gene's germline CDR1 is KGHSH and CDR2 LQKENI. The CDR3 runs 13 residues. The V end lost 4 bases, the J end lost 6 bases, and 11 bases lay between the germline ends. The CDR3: CASSQPPVDTQYF. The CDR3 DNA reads TGTGCCAGCTCACAACCCCCGGTGGATACGCAGTATTTT.

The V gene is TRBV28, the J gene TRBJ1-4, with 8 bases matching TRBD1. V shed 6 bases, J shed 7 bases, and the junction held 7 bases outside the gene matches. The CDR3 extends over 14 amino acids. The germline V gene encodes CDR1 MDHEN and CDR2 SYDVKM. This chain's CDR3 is CASRMTGVGEKLFF. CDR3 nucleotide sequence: TGTGCCAGCAGGATGACAGGGGTGGGTGAAAAACTGTTTTTT.

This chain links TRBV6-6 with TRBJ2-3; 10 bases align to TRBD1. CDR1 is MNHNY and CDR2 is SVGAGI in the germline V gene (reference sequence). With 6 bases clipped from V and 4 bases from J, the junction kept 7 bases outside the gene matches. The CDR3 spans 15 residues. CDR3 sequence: CASSRGGQGPDTQYF. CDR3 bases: TGTGCCAGCAGCCGGGGGGGACAGGGGCCAGATACGCAGTATTTT.

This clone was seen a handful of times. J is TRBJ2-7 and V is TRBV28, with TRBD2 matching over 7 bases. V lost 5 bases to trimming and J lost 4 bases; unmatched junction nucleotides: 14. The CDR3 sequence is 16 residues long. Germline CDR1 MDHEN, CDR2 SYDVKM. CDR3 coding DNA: TGTGCCAGCAGTCCTGCCTTCGGTCTAGCGGAGTACGAGCAGTACTTC. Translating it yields CASSPAFGLAEYEQYF.

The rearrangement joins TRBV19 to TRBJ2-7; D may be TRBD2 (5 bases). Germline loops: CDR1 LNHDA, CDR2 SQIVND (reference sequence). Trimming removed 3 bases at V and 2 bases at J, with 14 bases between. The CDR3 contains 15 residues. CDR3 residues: CASSILFAGAYEQYF. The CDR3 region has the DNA TGTGCCAGTAGTATCCTTTTTGCCGGGGCCTACGAGCAGTACTTC.

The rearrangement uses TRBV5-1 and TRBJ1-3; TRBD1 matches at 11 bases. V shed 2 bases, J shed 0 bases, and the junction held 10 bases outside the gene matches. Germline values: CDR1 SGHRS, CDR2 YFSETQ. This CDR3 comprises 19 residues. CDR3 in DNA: TGCGCCAGCAGCTTCCGGGTAGGACAGGGGGCGAGCTCTGGAAACACCATATATTTT. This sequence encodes CASSFRVGQGASSGNTIYF. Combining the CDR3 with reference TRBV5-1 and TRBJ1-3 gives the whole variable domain KAGVTQTPRYLIKTRGQQVTLSCSPISGHRSVSWYQQTPGQGLQFLFEYFSETQRNKGNFPGRFSGRQFSNSRSEMNVSTLELGDSALYLCASSFRVGQGASSGNTIYFGEGSWLTVV.

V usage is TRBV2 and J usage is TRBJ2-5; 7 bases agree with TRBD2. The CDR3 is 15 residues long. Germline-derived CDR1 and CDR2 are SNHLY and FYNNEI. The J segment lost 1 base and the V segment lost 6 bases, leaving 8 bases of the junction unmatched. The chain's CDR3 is CASRHREVPQETQYF. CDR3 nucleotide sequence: TGTGCCAGCAGACACCGGGAGGTCCCCCAAGAGACCCAGTACTTC. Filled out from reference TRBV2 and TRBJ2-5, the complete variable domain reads EPEVTQTPSHQVTQMGQEVILRCVPISNHLYFYWYRQILGQKVEFLVSFYNNEISEKSEIFDDQFSVERPDGSNFTLKIRSTKLEDSAMYFCASRHREVPQETQYFGPGTRLLVL.

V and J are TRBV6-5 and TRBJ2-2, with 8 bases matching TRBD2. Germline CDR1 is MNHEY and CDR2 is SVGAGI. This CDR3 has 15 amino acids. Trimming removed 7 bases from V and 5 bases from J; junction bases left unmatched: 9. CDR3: CASMRRGGRTGELFF. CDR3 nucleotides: TGTGCCAGCATGCGACGGGGGGGCAGGACCGGGGAGCTGTTTTTT.

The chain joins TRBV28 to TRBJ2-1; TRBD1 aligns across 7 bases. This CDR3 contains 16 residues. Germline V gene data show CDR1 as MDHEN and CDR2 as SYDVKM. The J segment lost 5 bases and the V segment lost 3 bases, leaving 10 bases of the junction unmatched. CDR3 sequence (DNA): TGTGCCAGCAGTTTGCTACCCGGGACAGTTAACAATGAGCAGTTCTTC. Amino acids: CASSLLPGTVNNEQFF.

The CDR3 sequence: CASSPDRGEAFF. The CDR3 coding sequence is TGTGCCAGTAGCCCGGACAGGGGTGAAGCTTTCTTT. V usage is TRBV19 and J usage is TRBJ1-1; 9 bases fit TRBD1. Trimming took 6 bases from V and 7 from J; bases not matched to a gene: 3. The CDR3 has 12 amino acids. In germline, CDR1 is LNHDA, CDR2 SQIVND (reference sequence).

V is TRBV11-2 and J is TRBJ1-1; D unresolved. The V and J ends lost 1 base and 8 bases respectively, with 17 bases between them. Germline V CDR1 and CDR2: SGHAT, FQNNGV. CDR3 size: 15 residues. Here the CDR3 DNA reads TGTGCCAGCAGCTTAGCCTTAGTACATGGGGAGGAAGCTTTCTTT. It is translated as CASSLALVHGEEAFF.

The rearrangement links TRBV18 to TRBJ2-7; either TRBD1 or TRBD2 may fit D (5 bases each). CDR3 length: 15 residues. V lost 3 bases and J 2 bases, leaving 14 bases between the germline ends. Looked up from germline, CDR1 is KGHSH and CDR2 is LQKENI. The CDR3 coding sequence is TGTGCCAGCTCACCCTCAACTCAGGGACCCTACGAGCAGTACGTC. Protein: CASSPSTQGPYEQYV.

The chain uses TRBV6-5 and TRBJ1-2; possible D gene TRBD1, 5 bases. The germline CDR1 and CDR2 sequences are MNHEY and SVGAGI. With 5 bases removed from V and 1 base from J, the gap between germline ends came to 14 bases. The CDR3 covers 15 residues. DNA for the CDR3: TGTGCCAGCAGTCGCCCAGGGAGCCATAACTATGGCTACACCTTC. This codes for CASSRPGSHNYGYTF.

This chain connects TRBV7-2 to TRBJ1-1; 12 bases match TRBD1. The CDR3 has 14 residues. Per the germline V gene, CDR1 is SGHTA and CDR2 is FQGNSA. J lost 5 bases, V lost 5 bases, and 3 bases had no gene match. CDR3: CASSEGQGATEAFF. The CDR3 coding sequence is TGTGCCAGCAGCGAGGGACAGGGGGCAACTGAAGCTTTCTTT.

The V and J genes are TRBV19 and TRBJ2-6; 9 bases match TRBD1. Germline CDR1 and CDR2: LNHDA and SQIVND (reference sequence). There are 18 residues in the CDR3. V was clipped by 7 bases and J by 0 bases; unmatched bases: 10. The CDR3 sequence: CASNLGGQGLSGANVLTF. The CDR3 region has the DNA TGTGCCAGTAATCTAGGGGGACAGGGTCTCTCTGGGGCCAACGTCCTGACTTTC.

CDR3: CASSPLIPKPFQGAGSPLHF. CDR3 DNA sequence: TGTGCCAGCAGCCCACTAATCCCCAAACCATTTCAGGGGGCCGGTTCACCCCTCCACTTT. This rearrangement joins TRBV21-1 to TRBJ1-6; TRBD1, the D gene given by the table, was not confirmed from the DNA. TRBV21-1 is flagged as a pseudogene. The CDR3 covers 20 residues.

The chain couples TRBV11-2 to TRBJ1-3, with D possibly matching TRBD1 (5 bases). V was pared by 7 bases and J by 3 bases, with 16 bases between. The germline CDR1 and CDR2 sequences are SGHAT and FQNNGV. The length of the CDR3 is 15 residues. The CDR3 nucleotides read TGTGCCAGCACCCTTCGGGGGTTCGGTGGAAACACCATATATTTT. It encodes CASTLRGFGGNTIYF.

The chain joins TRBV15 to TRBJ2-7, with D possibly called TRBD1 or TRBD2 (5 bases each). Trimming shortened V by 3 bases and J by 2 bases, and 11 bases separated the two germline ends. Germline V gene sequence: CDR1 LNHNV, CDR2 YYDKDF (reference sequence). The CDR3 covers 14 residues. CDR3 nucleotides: TGTGCCACCAGCAGTAGGGACCGAGCCTACGAGCAGTACTTC. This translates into CATSSRDRAYEQYF. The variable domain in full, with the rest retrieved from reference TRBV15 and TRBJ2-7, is DAMVIQNPRYQVTQFGKPVTLSCSQTLNHNVMYWYQQKSSQAPKLLFHYYDKDFNNEADTPDNFQSRRPNTSFCFLDIRSPGLGDTAMYLCATSSRDRAYEQYFGPGTRLTVT.

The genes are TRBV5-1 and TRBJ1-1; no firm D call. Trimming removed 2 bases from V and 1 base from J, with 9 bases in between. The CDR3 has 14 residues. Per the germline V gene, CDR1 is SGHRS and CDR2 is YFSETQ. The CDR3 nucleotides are TGCGCCAGCAGCTTACAGCCTGGGAACACTGAAGCTTTCTTT. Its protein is CASSLQPGNTEAFF.

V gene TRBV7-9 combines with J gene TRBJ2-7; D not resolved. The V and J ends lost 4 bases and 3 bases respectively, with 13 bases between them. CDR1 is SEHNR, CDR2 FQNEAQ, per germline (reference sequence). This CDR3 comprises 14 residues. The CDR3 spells CASSSIVTGYEQYV. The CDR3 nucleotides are TGTGCCAGCAGCTCGATCGTCACGGGCTACGAGCAGTACGTC.

This chain's CDR3 is CASSQGGGSYNEQFF. In nucleotides, the CDR3 is TGTGCCAGCAGCCAAGGGGGGGGATCCTACAATGAGCAGTTCTTC. The J gene is TRBJ2-1, the V gene TRBV4-2; the match to TRBD2 covers 7 bases. This CDR3 is built from 15 residues. Trimming removed 1 base from V and 1 base from J; junction bases left unmatched: 1. The V gene's germline CDR1 is LGHNA and CDR2 YNFKEQ.

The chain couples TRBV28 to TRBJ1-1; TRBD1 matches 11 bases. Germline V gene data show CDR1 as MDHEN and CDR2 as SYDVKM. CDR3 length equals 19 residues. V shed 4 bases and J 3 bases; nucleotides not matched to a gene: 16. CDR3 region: CASSSTGTGGFFSYTEAFF. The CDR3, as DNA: TGTGCCAGCAGTTCGACCGGGACAGGGGGATTTTTCAGTTACACTGAAGCTTTCTTT.

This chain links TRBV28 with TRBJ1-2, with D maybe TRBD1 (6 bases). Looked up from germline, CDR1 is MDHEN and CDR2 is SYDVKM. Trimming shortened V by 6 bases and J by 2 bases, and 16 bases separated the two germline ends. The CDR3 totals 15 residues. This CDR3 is CASSPPAGANYGYTF. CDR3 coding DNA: TGTGCCAGCAGCCCGCCCGCAGGGGCCAACTATGGCTACACCTTC.

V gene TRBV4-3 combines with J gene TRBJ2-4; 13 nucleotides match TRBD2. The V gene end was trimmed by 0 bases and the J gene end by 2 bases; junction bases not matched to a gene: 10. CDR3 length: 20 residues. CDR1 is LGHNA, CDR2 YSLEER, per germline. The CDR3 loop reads CASSQDGTSGRVNTKNIQYF. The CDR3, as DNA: TGCGCCAGCAGCCAAGACGGCACTAGCGGGAGGGTGAATACCAAAAACATTCAGTACTTC.

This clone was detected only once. For the CDR3, the DNA is TGCGCCAGCAGCCAAGAAGTAAGCCAGATTAATGAAAAACTGTTTTTT. The encoded protein is CASSQEVSQINEKLFF. The rearrangement links TRBV4-1 to TRBJ1-4; D ambiguous. V dropped 0 bases and J dropped 4 bases, with 12 bases sitting between them. CDR1 and CDR2 (germline): MGHRA, YSYEKL. CDR3 length equals 16 residues.

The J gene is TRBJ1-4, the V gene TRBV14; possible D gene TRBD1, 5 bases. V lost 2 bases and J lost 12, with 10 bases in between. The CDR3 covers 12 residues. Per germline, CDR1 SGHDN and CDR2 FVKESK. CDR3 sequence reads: CASSQPGHELFF. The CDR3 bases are TGTGCCAGCAGCCAACCTGGACATGAACTGTTTTTT. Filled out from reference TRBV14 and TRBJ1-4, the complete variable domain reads EAGVTQFPSHSVIEKGQTVTLRCDPISGHDNLYWYRRVMGKEIKFLLHFVKESKQDESGMPNNRFLAERTGGTYSTLKVQPAELEDSGVYFCASSQPGHELFFGSGTQLSVL.

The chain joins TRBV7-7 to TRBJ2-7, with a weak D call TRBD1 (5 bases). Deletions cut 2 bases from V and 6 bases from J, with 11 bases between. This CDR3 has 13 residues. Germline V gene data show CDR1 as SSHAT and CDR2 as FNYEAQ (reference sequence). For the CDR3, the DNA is TGTGCCAGCAGCTTAAACACCAGGGCCGAGCAGTACTTC. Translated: CASSLNTRAEQYF.

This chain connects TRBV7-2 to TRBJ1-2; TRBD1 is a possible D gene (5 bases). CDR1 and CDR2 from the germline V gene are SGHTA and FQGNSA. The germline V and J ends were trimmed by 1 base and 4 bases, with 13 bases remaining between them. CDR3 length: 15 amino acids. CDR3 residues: CASSLESGIPYGYTF. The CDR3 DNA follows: TGTGCCAGCAGCTTAGAGTCAGGGATCCCCTATGGCTACACCTTC.